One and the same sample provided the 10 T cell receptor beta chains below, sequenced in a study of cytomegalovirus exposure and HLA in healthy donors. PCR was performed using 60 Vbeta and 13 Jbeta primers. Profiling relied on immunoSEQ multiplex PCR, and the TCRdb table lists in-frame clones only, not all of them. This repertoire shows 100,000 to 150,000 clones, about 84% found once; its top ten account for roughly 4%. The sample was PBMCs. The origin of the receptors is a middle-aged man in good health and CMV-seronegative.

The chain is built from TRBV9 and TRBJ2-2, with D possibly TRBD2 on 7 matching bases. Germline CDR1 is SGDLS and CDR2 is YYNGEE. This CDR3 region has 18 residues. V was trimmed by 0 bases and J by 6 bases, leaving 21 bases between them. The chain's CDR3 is CASSVGLGGQGRAGELFF. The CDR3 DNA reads TGTGCCAGCAGCGTAGGACTAGGAGGCCAGGGGAGGGCCGGGGAGCTGTTTTTT.

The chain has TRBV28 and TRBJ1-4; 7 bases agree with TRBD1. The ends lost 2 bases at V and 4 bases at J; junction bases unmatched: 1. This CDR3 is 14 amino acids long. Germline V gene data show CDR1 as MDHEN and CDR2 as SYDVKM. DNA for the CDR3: TGTGCCAGCAGTTTAGGGACAGTTAATGAAAAACTGTTTTTT. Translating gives CASSLGTVNEKLFF.

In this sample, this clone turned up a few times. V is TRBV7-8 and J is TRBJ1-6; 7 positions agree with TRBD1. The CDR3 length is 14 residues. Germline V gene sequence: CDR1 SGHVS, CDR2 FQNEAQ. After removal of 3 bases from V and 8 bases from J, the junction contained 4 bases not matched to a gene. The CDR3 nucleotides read TGTGCCAGCAGCTTTGGACAGGTTGATTCACCCCTCCACTTT. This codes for CASSFGQVDSPLHF. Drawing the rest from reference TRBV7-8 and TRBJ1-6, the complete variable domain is GAGVSQSPRYKVAKRGQDVALRCDPISGHVSLFWYQQALGQGPEFLTYFQNEAQLDKSGLPSDRFFAERPEGSVSTLKIQRTQQEDSAVYLCASSFGQVDSPLHFGNGTRLTVT.

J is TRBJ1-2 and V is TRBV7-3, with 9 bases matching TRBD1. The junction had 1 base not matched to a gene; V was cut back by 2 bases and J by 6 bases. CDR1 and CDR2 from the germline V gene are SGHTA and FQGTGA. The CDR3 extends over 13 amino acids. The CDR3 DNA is TGTGCCAGCAGCTTAGACAGGGGGGATGGCTACACCTTC. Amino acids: CASSLDRGDGYTF.

The CDR3: CASRTPEAGDEKLFF. The CDR3 nucleotides read TGCGCCAGCAGGACCCCGGAGGCAGGTGATGAAAAACTGTTTTTT. The chain links TRBV10-2 to TRBJ1-4, with unresolved D. The CDR3 covers 15 residues. Trimming stripped 6 bases from V and 6 bases from J, with 17 bases between. Germline assignment: CDR1 WSHSY and CDR2 SAAADI.

This CDR3 is CASSQDRFNTEAFF. Here the CDR3 DNA reads TGCGCCAGCAGCCAAGATCGGTTTAACACTGAAGCTTTCTTT. The genes are TRBV4-3 and TRBJ1-1; D is unresolved. The V and J ends lost 0 bases and 2 bases respectively, with 7 bases between them. The CDR3 loop spans 14 amino acids. Germline CDR1 and CDR2: LGHNA and YSLEER.

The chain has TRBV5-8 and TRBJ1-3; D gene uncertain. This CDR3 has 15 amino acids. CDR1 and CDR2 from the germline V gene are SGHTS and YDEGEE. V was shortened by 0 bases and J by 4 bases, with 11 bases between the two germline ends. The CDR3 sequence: CASSLASISGNTIYF. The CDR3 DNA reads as TGTGCCAGCAGCTTGGCCAGTATTTCAGGAAACACCATATATTTT.

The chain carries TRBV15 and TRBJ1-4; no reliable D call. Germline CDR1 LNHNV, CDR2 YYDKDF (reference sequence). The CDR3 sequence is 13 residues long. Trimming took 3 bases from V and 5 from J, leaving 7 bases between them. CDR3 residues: CATSRGGNEKLFF. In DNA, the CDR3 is TGTGCCACCAGCAGGGGAGGGAATGAAAAACTGTTTTTT. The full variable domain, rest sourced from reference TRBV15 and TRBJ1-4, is DAMVIQNPRYQVTQFGKPVTLSCSQTLNHNVMYWYQQKSSQAPKLLFHYYDKDFNNEADTPDNFQSRRPNTSFCFLDIRSPGLGDTAMYLCATSRGGNEKLFFGSGTQLSVL.

The CDR3 reads CASSQGQRTDTQYF. The CDR3 coding sequence is TGTGCCAGCAGCCAAGGACAGAGGACAGATACGCAGTATTTT. The V gene is TRBV14, the J gene TRBJ2-3, with D perhaps TRBD1 (5 bases). Germline V lookup: CDR1 SGHDN, CDR2 FVKESK. V dropped 1 base and J dropped 3 bases, with 8 bases sitting between them. The CDR3 extends over 14 amino acids.

This CDR3 is CASSLRVGEQYF. In DNA, the CDR3 is TGTGCCAGTAGTCTCCGGGTGGGCGAGCAGTACTTC. The chain uses TRBV19 and TRBJ2-7; no clear D. Looked up from germline, CDR1 is LNHDA and CDR2 is SQIVND (reference sequence). The CDR3 length is 12 residues. Trimming took off 5 bases at V and 6 bases at J, with 11 bases between the two ends.